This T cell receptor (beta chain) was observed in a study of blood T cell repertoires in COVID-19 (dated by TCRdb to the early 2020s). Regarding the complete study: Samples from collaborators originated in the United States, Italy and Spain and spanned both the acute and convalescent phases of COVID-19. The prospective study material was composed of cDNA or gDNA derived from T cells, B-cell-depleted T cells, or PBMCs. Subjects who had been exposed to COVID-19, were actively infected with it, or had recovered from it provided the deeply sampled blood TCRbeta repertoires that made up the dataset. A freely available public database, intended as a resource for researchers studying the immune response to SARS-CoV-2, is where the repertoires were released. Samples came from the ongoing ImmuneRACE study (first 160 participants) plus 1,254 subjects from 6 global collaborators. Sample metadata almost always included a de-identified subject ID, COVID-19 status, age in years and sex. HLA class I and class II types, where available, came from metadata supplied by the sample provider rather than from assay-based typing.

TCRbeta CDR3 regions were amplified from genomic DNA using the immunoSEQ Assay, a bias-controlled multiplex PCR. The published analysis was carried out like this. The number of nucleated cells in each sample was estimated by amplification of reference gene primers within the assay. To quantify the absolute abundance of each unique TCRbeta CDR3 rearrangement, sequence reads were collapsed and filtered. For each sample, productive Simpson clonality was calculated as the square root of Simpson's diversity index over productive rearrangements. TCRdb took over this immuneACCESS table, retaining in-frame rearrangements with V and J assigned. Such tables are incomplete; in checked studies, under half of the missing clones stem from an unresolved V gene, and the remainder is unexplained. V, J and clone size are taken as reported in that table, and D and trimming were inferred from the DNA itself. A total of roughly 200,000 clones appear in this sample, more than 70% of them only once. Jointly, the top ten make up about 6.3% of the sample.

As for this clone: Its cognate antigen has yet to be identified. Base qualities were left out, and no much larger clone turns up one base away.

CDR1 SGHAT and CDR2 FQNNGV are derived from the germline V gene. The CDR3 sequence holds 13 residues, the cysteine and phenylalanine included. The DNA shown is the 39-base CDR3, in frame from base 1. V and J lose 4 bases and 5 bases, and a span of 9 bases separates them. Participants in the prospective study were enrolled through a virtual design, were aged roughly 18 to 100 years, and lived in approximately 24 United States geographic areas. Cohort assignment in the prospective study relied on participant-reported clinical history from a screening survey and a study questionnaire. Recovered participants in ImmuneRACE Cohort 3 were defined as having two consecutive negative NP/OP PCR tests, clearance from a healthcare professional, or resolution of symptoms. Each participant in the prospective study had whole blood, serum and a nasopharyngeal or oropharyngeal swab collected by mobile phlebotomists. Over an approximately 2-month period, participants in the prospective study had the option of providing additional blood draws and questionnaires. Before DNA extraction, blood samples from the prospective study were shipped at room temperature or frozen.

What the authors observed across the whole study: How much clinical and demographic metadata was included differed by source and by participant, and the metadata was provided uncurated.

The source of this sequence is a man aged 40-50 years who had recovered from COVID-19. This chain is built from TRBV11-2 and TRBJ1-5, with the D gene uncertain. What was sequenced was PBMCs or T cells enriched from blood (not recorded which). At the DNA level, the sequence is TGTGCCAGCAGCTCTCTAGAATATCAGCCCCAGCATTTT. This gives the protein CASSSLEYQPQHF.